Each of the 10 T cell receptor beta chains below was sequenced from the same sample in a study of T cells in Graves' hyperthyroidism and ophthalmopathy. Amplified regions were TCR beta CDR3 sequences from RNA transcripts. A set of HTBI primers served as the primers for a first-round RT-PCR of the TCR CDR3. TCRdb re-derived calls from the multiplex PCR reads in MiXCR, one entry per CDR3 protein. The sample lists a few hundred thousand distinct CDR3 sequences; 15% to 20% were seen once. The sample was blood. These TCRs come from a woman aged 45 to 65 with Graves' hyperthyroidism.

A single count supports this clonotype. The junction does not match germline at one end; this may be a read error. The CDR3 nucleotides read TGTGCCAGCAGCCCGGGACTAGCGGGAGGTTCCTACAATGGGCAGTTCTTC. It encodes CASSPGLAGGSYNGQFF. This chain joins TRBV5-4 and TRBJ2-1; 15 positions agree with TRBD2. The V gene's germline CDR1 is SGHNT and CDR2 YYREEE (reference sequence). This CDR3 spans 17 amino acids.

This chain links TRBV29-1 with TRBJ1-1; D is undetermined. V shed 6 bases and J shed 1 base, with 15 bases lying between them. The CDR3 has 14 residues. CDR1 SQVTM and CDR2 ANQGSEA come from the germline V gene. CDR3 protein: CSVADMRKNTEAFF. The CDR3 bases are TGCAGCGTAGCAGACATGCGGAAGAACACTGAAGCTTTCTTT.

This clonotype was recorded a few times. CDR3 sequence: CSAPLGLRHEQYF. The CDR3 DNA reads TGCAGTGCTCCTCTTGGGTTACGCCACGAGCAGTACTTC. The chain has TRBV20-1 and TRBJ2-7; D is undetermined. There are 13 residues in the CDR3. The germline V gene has CDR1 DFQATT and CDR2 SNEGSKA (reference sequence). With 5 bases removed from V and 5 bases from J, the gap between germline ends came to 16 bases.

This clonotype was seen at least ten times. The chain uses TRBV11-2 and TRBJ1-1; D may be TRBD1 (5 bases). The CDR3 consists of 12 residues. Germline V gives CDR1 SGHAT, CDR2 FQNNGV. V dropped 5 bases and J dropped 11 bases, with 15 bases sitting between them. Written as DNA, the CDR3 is TGTGCCAGCAGCCTCGACAGAAGAGGTGCTTTCTTT. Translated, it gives CASSLDRRGAFF.

The CDR3: CAISDRTGEDSPLHF. CDR3 sequence (DNA): TGTGCCATCAGTGACCGGACAGGGGAGGATTCACCCCTCCACTTT. The chain joins TRBV10-3 to TRBJ1-6, with 9 bases that match TRBD1. V lost 3 bases to trimming and J lost 8 bases; unmatched junction nucleotides: 5. In germline, CDR1 is ENHRY, CDR2 SYGVKD. This CDR3 is built from 15 residues.

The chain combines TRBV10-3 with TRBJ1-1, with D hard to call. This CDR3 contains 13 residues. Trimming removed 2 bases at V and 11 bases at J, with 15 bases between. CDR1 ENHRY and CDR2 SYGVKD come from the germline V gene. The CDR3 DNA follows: TGTGCCATCAGTGAGCCCCAAGGGAGGGAGGCTTTCTTT. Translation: CAISEPQGREAFF.

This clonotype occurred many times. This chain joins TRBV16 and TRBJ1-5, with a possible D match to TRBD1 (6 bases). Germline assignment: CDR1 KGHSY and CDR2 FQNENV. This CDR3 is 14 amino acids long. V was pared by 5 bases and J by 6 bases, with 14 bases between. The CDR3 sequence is CASSVTGGPQPQHF. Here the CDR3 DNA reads TGTGCCAGCAGCGTAACGGGGGGCCCTCAGCCCCAGCATTTT.

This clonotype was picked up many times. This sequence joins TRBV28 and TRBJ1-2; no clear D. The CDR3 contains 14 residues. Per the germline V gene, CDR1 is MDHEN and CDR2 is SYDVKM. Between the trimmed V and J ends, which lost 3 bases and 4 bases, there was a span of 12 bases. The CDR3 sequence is CASSFGVEGYGYTF. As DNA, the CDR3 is TGTGCCAGCAGTTTCGGGGTAGAGGGCTATGGCTACACCTTC.

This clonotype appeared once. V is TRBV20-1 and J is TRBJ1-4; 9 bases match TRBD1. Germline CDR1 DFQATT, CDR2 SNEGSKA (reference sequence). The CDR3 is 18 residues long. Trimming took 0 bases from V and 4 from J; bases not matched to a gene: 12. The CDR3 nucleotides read TGCAGTGCTAGAGAACCGGGACAGGGAGGGCCTTTTAATGAAAAACTGTTTTTT. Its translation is CSAREPGQGGPFNEKLFF.

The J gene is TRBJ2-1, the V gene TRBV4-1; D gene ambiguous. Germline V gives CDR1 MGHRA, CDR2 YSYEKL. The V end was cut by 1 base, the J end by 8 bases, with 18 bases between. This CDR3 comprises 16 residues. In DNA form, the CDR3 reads TGCGCCAGCAGCCAAGGTGAGGAAGGAAGGAGCGATGAGCAGTTCTTC. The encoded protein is CASSQGEEGRSDEQFF.